This TCR beta chain derives from a study of radiotherapy plus CTLA-4 blockade in lung cancer. As for the study in general: Of all patients, approximately 18% responded objectively and 31% showed disease control.

Whole-study results and caveats: TCR clones from tumors expanded in blood after radiotherapy plus ipilimumab. According to reports, early shifts in blood T cell clones, alongside interferon-beta, forecast response most accurately.

Sequenced by immunoSEQ multiplex PCR; TCRdb stores in-frame clones only, minus some. This table holds roughly 53,000 clones, approximately 84% found once. The CDR3 length is 16 residues. CDR1 SGHTA and CDR2 FQGTGA come from the germline V gene. The trim removed 4 bases at V and 8 bases at J, leaving 10 bases unmatched. A remark on this clone: The antigen remains unidentified.

Focal radiation with ipilimumab CTLA-4 blockade was given to patients with chemo-refractory metastatic non-small-cell lung cancer. Material: peripheral blood, obtained from a patient treated with radiotherapy plus ipilimumab. The chain employs TRBV7-3 and TRBJ2-1; 11 bases are a match to TRBD2. The clonotype comes from a human donor with non-small cell lung cancer whose response to radiotherapy plus ipilimumab could not be evaluated. This chain's CDR3 is CASSSGLSGRVDEQFF. As DNA, the CDR3 is TGTGCCAGCAGCTCGGGACTTAGCGGGAGGGTCGATGAGCAGTTCTTC.